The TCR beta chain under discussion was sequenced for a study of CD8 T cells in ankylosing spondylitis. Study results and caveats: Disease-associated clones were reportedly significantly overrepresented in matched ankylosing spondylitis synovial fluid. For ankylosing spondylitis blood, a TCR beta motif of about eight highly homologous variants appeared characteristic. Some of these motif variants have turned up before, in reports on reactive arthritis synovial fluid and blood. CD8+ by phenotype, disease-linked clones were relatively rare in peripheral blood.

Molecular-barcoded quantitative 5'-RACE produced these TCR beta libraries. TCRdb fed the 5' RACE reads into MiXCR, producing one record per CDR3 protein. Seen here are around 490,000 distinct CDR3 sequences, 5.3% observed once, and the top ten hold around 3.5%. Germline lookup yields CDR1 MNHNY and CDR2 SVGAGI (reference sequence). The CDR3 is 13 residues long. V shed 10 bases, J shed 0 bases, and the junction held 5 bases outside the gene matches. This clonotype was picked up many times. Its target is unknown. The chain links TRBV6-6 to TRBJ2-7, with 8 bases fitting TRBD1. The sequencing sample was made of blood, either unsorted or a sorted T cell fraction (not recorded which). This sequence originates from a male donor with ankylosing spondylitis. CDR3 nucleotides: TGTGCCATCCGACAGGGGAGCTCCTACGAGCAGTACTTC. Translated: CAIRQGSSYEQYF.